Listed below are T cell receptor beta chains from one sample, sequenced in a study of cytomegalovirus exposure and HLA in healthy donors. Using immunoSEQ multiplex PCR, the repertoire was profiled, and TCRdb retains in-frame clones only, with some absent. Of about 92,000 clones in the sample, 55% to 75% were seen once. The sequenced sample was PBMCs. The source is a man aged 50 to 59 in good health and CMV-seronegative. CDR3s include the opening cysteine and the closing phenylalanine or tryptophan. The order of the fields is clone size, J gene, V gene, D gene, CDR3 protein, CDR3 DNA. A D gene is named only where the DNA matches it firmly. Some rows mark clone size as missing; the rest say once, few, many or name a class of expanded clone.

NA TRBJ2-3 TRBV7-7 TRBD1 CASSSDTGQGTDTQYF TGTGCTAGCAGCTCCGATACCGGACAGGGCACAGATACGCAGTATTTT
NA TRBJ1-1 TRBV5-1 NA CASSRGTSNTEAFF TGCGCCAGCAGCCGAGGGACATCGAACACTGAAGCTTTCTTT
NA TRBJ2-3 TRBV20-1 NA CSVDRRDTQYF TGCAGCGTAGACAGGCGGGATACGCAGTATTTT
NA TRBJ2-3 TRBV29-1 TRBD2 CSVPSGGTDTQYF TGCAGCGTTCCTAGCGGGGGCACAGATACGCAGTATTTT
NA TRBJ2-5 TRBV14 TRBD1 CASSQDLTGGLKTQYF TGTGCCAGCAGCCAAGATCTGACAGGGGGGTTGAAGACCCAGTACTTC
NA TRBJ2-4 TRBV7-2 TRBD1 CASSFPDRAQYF TGTGCCAGCAGCTTCCCAGACAGGGCTCAGTACTTC
few TRBJ2-3 TRBV28 TRBD2 CASSSPLGESGGTDTQYF TGTGCCAGCAGTTCACCTCTGGGGGAAAGCGGGGGCACAGATACGCAGTATTTT
NA TRBJ1-5 TRBV2 NA CASSAASERAQHF TGTGCCAGCAGCGCGGCCAGTGAGAGGGCCCAGCATTTT
NA TRBJ2-6 TRBV29-1 NA CSVDLTGTGANVLTF TGCAGCGTGGATCTAACAGGGACTGGGGCCAACGTCCTGACTTTC
NA TRBJ2-3 TRBV11-2 NA CASSLDLGQPAQYF TGTGCCAGCAGCTTAGATCTCGGACAGCCAGCGCAGTATTTT
once TRBJ2-7 TRBV28 NA CAVIRTGRREQYF TGTGCCGTCATTCGCACAGGGCGACGCGAGCAGTACTTC
few TRBJ1-5 TRBV9 NA CASSVEGVGQPQHF TGTGCCAGCAGCGTAGAGGGAGTCGGGCAGCCCCAGCATTTT
NA TRBJ2-5 TRBV5-6 NA CASSAGTIETQYF TGTGCCAGCAGCGCCGGGACAATAGAGACCCAGTACTTC
NA TRBJ1-3 TRBV7-6 NA CASSLDPEASGNSGNTIYF TGTGCCAGCAGCTTAGATCCTGAGGCGTCGGGAAACTCTGGAAACACCATATATTTT
NA TRBJ2-3 TRBV7-7 TRBD2 CASSSGLAVTQYF TGTGCTAGCAGCTCGGGACTAGCGGTAACGCAGTATTTT
NA TRBJ2-5 TRBV6-6 NA CASCAGETQYF TGTGCCAGCTGCGCAGGGGAGACCCAGTACTTC
NA TRBJ2-1 TRBV10-3 TRBD2 CAISESFSGRGNEQFF TGTGCCATCAGTGAGAGTTTTAGCGGGCGTGGGAATGAGCAGTTCTTC
NA TRBJ1-6 TRBV4-2 NA CASSQVQRESPLHF TGTGCCAGCAGCCAAGTTCAAAGAGAATCACCCCTCCACTTT
NA TRBJ1-5 TRBV4-1 NA CASSLYEHNQPQHF TGCGCCAGCAGCCTATATGAACATAATCAGCCCCAGCATTTT
once TRBJ1-5 TRBV5-1 NA CASSLGRGNQPQHF TGCGCCAGCAGCTTGGGAAGGGGGAATCAGCCCCAGCATTTT
medium-sized TRBJ2-3 TRBV2 NA CASSEVVRGQYF TGTGCCAGCAGTGAAGTTGTCAGGGGGCAGTATTTT
few TRBJ2-6 TRBV2 NA CASSGWAGLVSGANVLTF TGTGCCAGCAGTGGATGGGCAGGGTTGGTCTCTGGGGCCAACGTCCTGACTTTC
NA TRBJ1-2 TRBV11-2 TRBD1 CASSLTGSDGYTF TGTGCCAGCAGTCTGACAGGGTCGGATGGCTACACCTTC
few TRBJ2-3 TRBV9 TRBD2 CASSPPIGEGPRADTQYF TGTGCCAGCAGCCCCCCTATCGGGGAGGGCCCTCGGGCAGATACGCAGTATTTT
NA TRBJ1-1 TRBV27 NA CASSLVGGAEAFF TGTGCCAGCAGTTTAGTGGGAGGGGCTGAAGCTTTCTTT
NA TRBJ2-1 TRBV5-4 TRBD1 CASSSWTGGYNEQFF TGTGCCAGCAGCTCCTGGACAGGGGGCTACAATGAGCAGTTCTTC
NA TRBJ1-1 TRBV14 NA CASSRQGRGLTEAFF TGTGCCAGCAGCCGCCAGGGACGGGGGTTGACTGAAGCTTTCTTT
few TRBJ2-5 TRBV6-6 TRBD2 CASSSNSGGVGETQYF TGTGCCAGCAGTTCGAATAGCGGGGGGGTGGGGGAGACCCAGTACTTC
NA TRBJ1-4 TRBV9 TRBD1 CASSVGTGDEKLFF TGTGCCAGCAGCGTAGGGACAGGGGATGAAAAACTGTTTTTT
NA TRBJ2-3 TRBV4-1 TRBD2 CASSQSGTRSTDTQYF TGCGCCAGCAGCCAGTCCGGGACTAGAAGCACAGATACGCAGTATTTT